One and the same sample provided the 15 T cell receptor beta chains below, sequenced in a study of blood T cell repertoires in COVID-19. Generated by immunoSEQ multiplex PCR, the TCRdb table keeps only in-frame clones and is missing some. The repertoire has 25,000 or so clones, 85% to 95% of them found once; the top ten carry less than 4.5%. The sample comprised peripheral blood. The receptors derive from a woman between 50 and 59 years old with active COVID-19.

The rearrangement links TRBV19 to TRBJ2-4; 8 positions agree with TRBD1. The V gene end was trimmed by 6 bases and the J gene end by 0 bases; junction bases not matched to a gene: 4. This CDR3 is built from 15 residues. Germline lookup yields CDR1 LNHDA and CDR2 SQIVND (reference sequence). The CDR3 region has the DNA TGTGCCAGTAGAGACAGGGGATTAGCCAAAAACATTCAGTACTTC. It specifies CASRDRGLAKNIQYF.

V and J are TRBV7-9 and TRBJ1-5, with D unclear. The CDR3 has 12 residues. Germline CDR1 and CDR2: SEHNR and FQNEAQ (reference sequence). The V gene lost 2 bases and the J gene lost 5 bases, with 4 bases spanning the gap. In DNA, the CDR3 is TGTGCCAGCAGCTTAATCGATCAGCCCCAGCATTTT. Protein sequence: CASSLIDQPQHF.

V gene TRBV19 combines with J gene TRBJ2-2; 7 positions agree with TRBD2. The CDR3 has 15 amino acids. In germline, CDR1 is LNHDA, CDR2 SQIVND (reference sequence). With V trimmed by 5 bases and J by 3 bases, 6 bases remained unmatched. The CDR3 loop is CASSPRLAYTGELFF. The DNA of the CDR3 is TGTGCCAGTAGTCCCCGACTAGCATACACCGGGGAGCTGTTTTTT.

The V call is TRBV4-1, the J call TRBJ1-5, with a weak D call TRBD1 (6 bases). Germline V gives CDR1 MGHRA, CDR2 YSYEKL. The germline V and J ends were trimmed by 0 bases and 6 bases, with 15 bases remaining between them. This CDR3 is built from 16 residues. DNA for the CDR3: TGCGCCAGCAGCCAAGAATTACAGGGAAGTGGTCAGCCCCAGCATTTT. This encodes CASSQELQGSGQPQHF.

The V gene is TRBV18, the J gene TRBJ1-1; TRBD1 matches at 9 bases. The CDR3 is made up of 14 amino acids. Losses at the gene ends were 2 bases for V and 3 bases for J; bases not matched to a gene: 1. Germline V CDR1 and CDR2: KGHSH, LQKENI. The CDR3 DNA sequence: TGTGCCAGCTCACCATGGACAGGGGACACTGAAGCTTTCTTT. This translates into CASSPWTGDTEAFF.

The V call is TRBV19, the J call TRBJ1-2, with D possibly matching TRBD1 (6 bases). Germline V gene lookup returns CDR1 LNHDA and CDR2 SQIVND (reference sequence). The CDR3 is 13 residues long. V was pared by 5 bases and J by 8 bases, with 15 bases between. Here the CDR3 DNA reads TGTGCCAGTAGTTGGGGGCCTCACCGGGGCTACACCTTC. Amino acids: CASSWGPHRGYTF.

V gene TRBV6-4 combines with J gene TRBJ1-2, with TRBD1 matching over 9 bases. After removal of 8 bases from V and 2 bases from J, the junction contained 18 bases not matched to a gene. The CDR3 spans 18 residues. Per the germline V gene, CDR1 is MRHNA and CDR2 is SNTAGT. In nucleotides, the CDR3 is TGTGCCAGCCTCCGCTCCGTTAGACAGGGGGACTACAACTATGGCTACACCTTC. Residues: CASLRSVRQGDYNYGYTF.

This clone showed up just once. CDR3 nucleotides: TGTGCCAGCAGCCAACACTTCGTCGAGGCAGCTAACTATGGCTACACCTTC. Translation: CASSQHFVEAANYGYTF. The gene calls are TRBV3-1 (or the pseudogene TRBV3-2) and TRBJ1-2; D gene unclear. Looked up from germline, CDR1 is LGHDT and CDR2 is YNNKEL (reference sequence). This CDR3 is 17 amino acids long. V lost 2 bases and J 0 bases, leaving 16 bases between the germline ends.

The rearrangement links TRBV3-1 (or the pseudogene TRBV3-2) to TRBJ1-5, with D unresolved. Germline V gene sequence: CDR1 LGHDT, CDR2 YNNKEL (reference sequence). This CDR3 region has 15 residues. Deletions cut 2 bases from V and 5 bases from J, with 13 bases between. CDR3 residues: CASSQRSGLDQPQHF. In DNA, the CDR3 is TGTGCCAGCAGCCAAAGATCCGGGTTGGATCAGCCCCAGCATTTT.

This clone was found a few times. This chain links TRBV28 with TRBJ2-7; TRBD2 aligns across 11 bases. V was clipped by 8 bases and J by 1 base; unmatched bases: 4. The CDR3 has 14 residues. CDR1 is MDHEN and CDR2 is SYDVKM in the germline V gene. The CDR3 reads CASYSGRASYEQYF. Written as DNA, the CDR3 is TGTGCCAGCTATAGCGGGAGGGCATCCTACGAGCAGTACTTC.

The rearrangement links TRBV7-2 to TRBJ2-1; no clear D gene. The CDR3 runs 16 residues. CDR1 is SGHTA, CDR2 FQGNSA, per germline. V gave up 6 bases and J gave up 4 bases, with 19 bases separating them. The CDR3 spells CASSKPGGEIYNEQFF. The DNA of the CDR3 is TGTGCCAGCAGTAAACCCGGCGGAGAGATTTACAATGAGCAGTTCTTC.

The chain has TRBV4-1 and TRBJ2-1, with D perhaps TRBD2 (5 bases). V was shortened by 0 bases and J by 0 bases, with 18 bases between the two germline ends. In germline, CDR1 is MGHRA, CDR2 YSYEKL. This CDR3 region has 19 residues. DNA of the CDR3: TGCGCCAGCAGCCAAGATCCCCACCTGACTGGGAGCTCCTACAATGAGCAGTTCTTC. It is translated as CASSQDPHLTGSSYNEQFF.

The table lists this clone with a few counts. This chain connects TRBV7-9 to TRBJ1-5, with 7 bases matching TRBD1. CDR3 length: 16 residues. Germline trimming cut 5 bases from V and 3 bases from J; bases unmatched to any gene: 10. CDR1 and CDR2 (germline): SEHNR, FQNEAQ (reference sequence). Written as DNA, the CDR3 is TGTGCCAGCAGCACCTACCGGGACAGTCACAATCAGCCCCAGCATTTT. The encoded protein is CASSTYRDSHNQPQHF.

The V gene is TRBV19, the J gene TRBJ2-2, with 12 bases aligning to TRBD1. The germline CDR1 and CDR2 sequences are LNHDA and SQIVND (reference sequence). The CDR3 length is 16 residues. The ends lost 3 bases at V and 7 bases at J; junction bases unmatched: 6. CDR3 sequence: CASSMGQGAQHGELFF. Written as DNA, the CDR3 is TGTGCCAGTAGTATGGGACAGGGGGCGCAACACGGGGAGCTGTTTTTT. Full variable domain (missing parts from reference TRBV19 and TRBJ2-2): DGGITQSPKYLFRKEGQNVTLSCEQNLNHDAMYWYRQDPGQGLRLIYYSQIVNDFQKGDIAEGYSVSREKKESFPLTVTSAQKNPTAFYLCASSMGQGAQHGELFFGEGSRLTVL.

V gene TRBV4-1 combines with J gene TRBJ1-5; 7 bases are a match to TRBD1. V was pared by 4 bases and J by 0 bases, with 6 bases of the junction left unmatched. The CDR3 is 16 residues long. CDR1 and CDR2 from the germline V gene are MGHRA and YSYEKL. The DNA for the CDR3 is TGCGCCAGCAGCCCCGGGACAGTCGATAGCAATCAGCCCCAGCATTTT. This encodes CASSPGTVDSNQPQHF.